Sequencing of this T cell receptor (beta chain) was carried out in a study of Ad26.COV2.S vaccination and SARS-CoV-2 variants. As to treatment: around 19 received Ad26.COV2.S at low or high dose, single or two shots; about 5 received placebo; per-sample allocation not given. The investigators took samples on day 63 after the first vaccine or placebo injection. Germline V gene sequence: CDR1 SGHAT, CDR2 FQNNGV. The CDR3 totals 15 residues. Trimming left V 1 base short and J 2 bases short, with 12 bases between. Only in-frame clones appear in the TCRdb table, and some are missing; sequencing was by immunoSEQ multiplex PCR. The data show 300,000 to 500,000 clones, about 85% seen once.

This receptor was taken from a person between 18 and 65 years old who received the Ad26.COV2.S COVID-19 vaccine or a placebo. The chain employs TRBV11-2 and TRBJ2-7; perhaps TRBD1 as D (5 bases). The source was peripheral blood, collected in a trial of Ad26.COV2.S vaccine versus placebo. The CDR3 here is CASSLGSRGTYEQYF. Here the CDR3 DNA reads TGTGCCAGCAGCTTAGGGTCTAGGGGAACCTACGAGCAGTACTTC.